A selection of T cell receptor beta chains follows, all from one sample in a study of T-cell memory formation after mild COVID-19. TCRdb reprocessed the 5' RACE reads with MiXCR, giving one entry per CDR3 protein. The sample consists of about 110,000 distinct CDR3 sequences, roughly a sixth of them appearing once. The sample comprised PBMCs or a T cell subset sorted from them (not recorded which). These receptors originate from a man younger than 35 who had mild COVID-19 (a few samples of this study predate the infection). Cell type and time point are not known. Each CDR3 is given with its conserved first and last residue. D genes are given only for firm matches. The size entry is marked missing in some rows and otherwise reads once, few, many or a size class.

J | D | V | size | DNA | CDR3
TRBJ2-2 | - | TRBV3-1 | few | TGTGCCAGCAGCCAAGATGGGTACACCGGGGAGCTGTTTTTT | CASSQDGYTGELFF
TRBJ1-1 | - | TRBV15 | - | TGTGCCACCAGCGGTACCTTTGGGAGGTATGAAGCTTTCTTT | CATSGTFGRYEAFF
TRBJ2-5 | TRBD1 | TRBV5-1 | - | TGCGCCAGCAGCCCGGTAACAGGGGGCCAAGAGACCCAGTACTTC | CASSPVTGGQETQYF
TRBJ2-5 | - | TRBV10-3 | few | TGTGCCATCGGACCCCAGGGTGGGGAGACCCAGTACTTC | CAIGPQGGETQYF
TRBJ1-2 | - | TRBV4-1 | - | TGCGCCAGCCGACTACTGGGGGGCGCCCGGGGCGGCTACACCTTC | CASRLLGGARGGYTF
TRBJ2-5 | - | TRBV7-3 | - | TGTGCCAGCAGCCGTGGGACGGACAAAGAGACCCAGTACTTC | CASSRGTDKETQYF
TRBJ2-1 | - | TRBV12-3/TRBV12-4 | - | TGTGCCAGCGTCCTCGGTCGGCGGGGCTACAATGAGCAGTTCTTC | CASVLGRRGYNEQFF
TRBJ2-2 | TRBD2 | TRBV12-3/TRBV12-4 | many | TGTGCCAGCAGTCAAAGACTAGCGGGGACCGGGGAGCTGTTTTTT | CASSQRLAGTGELFF
TRBJ1-4 | - | TRBV2 | few | TGTGCCAGCAGTGGGACAGATGAAAAACTGTTTTTT | CASSGTDEKLFF
TRBJ2-1 | TRBD1 | TRBV4-1 | few | TGCGCCAGCAGCGGAGAGACAGGGGGCCTGGGAAATGAGCAGTTCTTC | CASSGETGGLGNEQFF